This is a list of T cell receptor beta chains from one sample in a study of blood T cell repertoires in COVID-19. Here immunoSEQ multiplex PCR was the method, and the copy in TCRdb shows in-frame clones only, minus some. The sample includes 250,000 to 400,000 clones, approximately 90% seen only once; the top ten take 1.5% to 2%. Sequenced sample: peripheral blood. The receptors stem from a woman aged 30 to 39 with COVID-19, enrolled during active disease. Both conserved end residues are part of each CDR3. The order of the fields is CDR3 DNA, CDR3 protein, V gene, D gene, clone size, J gene. D genes are given only for firm matches. Clone size, where shown, is once, few, many, or a class for clones that have expanded.

cdr3_nt: TGTGCCAGCAGCAAAGGTGGGCCGGGACAGGGGAATTCACCCCTCCACTTT; cdr3_aa: CASSKGGPGQGNSPLHF; v_call: TRBV21-1; d_call: NA; clone_size: once; j_call: TRBJ1-6
cdr3_nt: TGTGCCAGCAGCTTAAATCCGAAGGGGTATGGCTACACCTTC; cdr3_aa: CASSLNPKGYGYTF; v_call: TRBV11-1; d_call: NA; clone_size: NA; j_call: TRBJ1-2
cdr3_nt: TGTGCCAGCAGCTTGGACAGGGTCACCGGGGAGCTGTTTTTT; cdr3_aa: CASSLDRVTGELFF; v_call: TRBV11-2; d_call: TRBD1; clone_size: NA; j_call: TRBJ2-2
cdr3_nt: TGTGCCAGCAGCTTAGAGGGTCAGGGTACCGCTTTCTTT; cdr3_aa: CASSLEGQGTAFF; v_call: TRBV7-2; d_call: NA; clone_size: NA; j_call: TRBJ1-1
cdr3_nt: TGTGCCAGCAGTTACTCGAGGTACAGGGATAGATCACCCCTCCACTTT; cdr3_aa: CASSYSRYRDRSPLHF; v_call: TRBV6-2/TRBV6-3; d_call: NA; clone_size: NA; j_call: TRBJ1-6
cdr3_nt: TGTGCCAGCAGTTCCGACACCGGGGAGCTGTTTTTT; cdr3_aa: CASSSDTGELFF; v_call: TRBV12-3/TRBV12-4; d_call: NA; clone_size: many; j_call: TRBJ2-2
cdr3_nt: TGCGCCAGCAGCCAAGAATACGAGCGGGGGATTCCCGGGGAGCTGTTTTTT; cdr3_aa: CASSQEYERGIPGELFF; v_call: TRBV4-1; d_call: TRBD2; clone_size: NA; j_call: TRBJ2-2
cdr3_nt: TGTGCCAGCAGCCCAATTGTTTCAGCAGGCCACTCTGGAAACACCATATATTTT; cdr3_aa: CASSPIVSAGHSGNTIYF; v_call: TRBV7-6; d_call: NA; clone_size: once; j_call: TRBJ1-3
cdr3_nt: TGTGCCAGCTCATCAGGGCCTTACAATGAGCAGTTCTTC; cdr3_aa: CASSSGPYNEQFF; v_call: TRBV18; d_call: NA; clone_size: NA; j_call: TRBJ2-1
cdr3_nt: TGTGCCAGCAGCTTGTACACGCACACCGGGGAGCTGTTTTTT; cdr3_aa: CASSLYTHTGELFF; v_call: TRBV5-5; d_call: NA; clone_size: NA; j_call: TRBJ2-2
cdr3_nt: TGTGCCAGCAGCTCGGGACAGAGCTCCTACGAGCAGTACTTC; cdr3_aa: CASSSGQSSYEQYF; v_call: TRBV7-8; d_call: TRBD1; clone_size: NA; j_call: TRBJ2-7
cdr3_nt: TGTGCCAGTAGTATAGTAGAGGGGGCAGTATCCGAGCAGTACTTC; cdr3_aa: CASSIVEGAVSEQYF; v_call: TRBV19; d_call: TRBD1; clone_size: many; j_call: TRBJ2-7
cdr3_nt: TGTGCCAGCAGCTTGTCGGTCGGGGGGGTGTATGAGCAGTTCTTC; cdr3_aa: CASSLSVGGVYEQFF; v_call: TRBV5-6; d_call: TRBD2; clone_size: NA; j_call: TRBJ2-1
cdr3_nt: TGTGCCAGCAGCTTAGGGCTAGCGGGGGGGAATACGCAGTATTTT; cdr3_aa: CASSLGLAGGNTQYF; v_call: TRBV7-3; d_call: TRBD2; clone_size: once; j_call: TRBJ2-3
cdr3_nt: TGTGCCAGCAGCCTTAACCCACAGGGTAGAGGTGCCTACAATGAGCAGTTCTTC; cdr3_aa: CASSLNPQGRGAYNEQFF; v_call: TRBV7-6; d_call: NA; clone_size: NA; j_call: TRBJ2-1
cdr3_nt: TGTGCCAGCAGCTTGGGAGTATATTCACCCCTCCACTTT; cdr3_aa: CASSLGVYSPLHF; v_call: TRBV5-5; d_call: NA; clone_size: NA; j_call: TRBJ1-6
cdr3_nt: TGTGCCAGCAGGGAATCAGAAGGACATGCTTTCTTT; cdr3_aa: CASRESEGHAFF; v_call: TRBV2; d_call: NA; clone_size: NA; j_call: TRBJ1-1
cdr3_nt: TGTGCCAGTAGTAGCCCTCTACTAGCGGGCTCCTACAATGAGCAGTTCTTC; cdr3_aa: CASSSPLLAGSYNEQFF; v_call: TRBV19; d_call: TRBD2; clone_size: NA; j_call: TRBJ2-1
cdr3_nt: TGCGCCAGCAGCCAAGACAGGGCGAACACTGAAGCTTTCTTT; cdr3_aa: CASSQDRANTEAFF; v_call: TRBV4-3; d_call: NA; clone_size: NA; j_call: TRBJ1-1
cdr3_nt: TGTGCCAGCAGCGTAGTAGACACCACCGGGGAGCTGTTTTTT; cdr3_aa: CASSVVDTTGELFF; v_call: TRBV9; d_call: NA; clone_size: NA; j_call: TRBJ2-2
cdr3_nt: TGTGCCAGCCAATCCAACACAGATACGCAGTATTTT; cdr3_aa: CASQSNTDTQYF; v_call: TRBV2; d_call: NA; clone_size: NA; j_call: TRBJ2-3
cdr3_nt: TGTGCCAGCAGCCAAACCACCGGGACAGGGGGCACCCAGTACTTC; cdr3_aa: CASSQTTGTGGTQYF; v_call: TRBV6-5; d_call: TRBD1; clone_size: NA; j_call: TRBJ2-5
cdr3_nt: TGTGCCAGCAGTGAGGGCTTACAGGGGAATCAGCCCCAGCATTTT; cdr3_aa: CASSEGLQGNQPQHF; v_call: TRBV2; d_call: TRBD1; clone_size: NA; j_call: TRBJ1-5
cdr3_nt: TGCGCCAGCAGCGAGTCACAGGGCTCCTATAATTCACCCCTCCACTTT; cdr3_aa: CASSESQGSYNSPLHF; v_call: TRBV5-1; d_call: NA; clone_size: NA; j_call: TRBJ1-6
cdr3_nt: TGTGCCAGCAGTGAAAACGGGAGGGGGCTTCATGGCTACACCTTC; cdr3_aa: CASSENGRGLHGYTF; v_call: TRBV2; d_call: TRBD1; clone_size: NA; j_call: TRBJ1-2
cdr3_nt: TGCGCCAGCAGCCAAGGCCTGGGCCGGGACAGGAAAAATGGCTACACCTTC; cdr3_aa: CASSQGLGRDRKNGYTF; v_call: TRBV4-1; d_call: TRBD1; clone_size: NA; j_call: TRBJ1-2
cdr3_nt: TGTGCCAGCAGAAGGGACAGGGGGAACACCGGGGAGCTGTTTTTT; cdr3_aa: CASRRDRGNTGELFF; v_call: TRBV6-5; d_call: TRBD1; clone_size: NA; j_call: TRBJ2-2
cdr3_nt: TGTGCCAGTAGGACAGGGGGCGCTCACTATGGCTACACCTTC; cdr3_aa: CASRTGGAHYGYTF; v_call: TRBV19; d_call: TRBD1; clone_size: NA; j_call: TRBJ1-2
cdr3_nt: TGTGCCAGCAGCCAAGATCCTAGCACAGATACGCAGTATTTT; cdr3_aa: CASSQDPSTDTQYF; v_call: TRBV4-2; d_call: NA; clone_size: NA; j_call: TRBJ2-3
cdr3_nt: TGTGCCAGCAGCTGGACAGGGCAAGAGACCCAGTACTTC; cdr3_aa: CASSWTGQETQYF; v_call: TRBV7-2; d_call: TRBD1; clone_size: NA; j_call: TRBJ2-5
cdr3_nt: TGTGCCAGCAGCCAAAAGGGAGGGAATGAGCAGTTCTTC; cdr3_aa: CASSQKGGNEQFF; v_call: TRBV4-2; d_call: TRBD2; clone_size: NA; j_call: TRBJ2-1
cdr3_nt: TGTGCCAGTAGAGCGAACGGGGGAGTGGATGGCTACACCTTC; cdr3_aa: CASRANGGVDGYTF; v_call: TRBV19; d_call: NA; clone_size: NA; j_call: TRBJ1-2
cdr3_nt: TGTGCCAGCAGCCAGCCCACCAGGGCCTACGAGCAGTACTTC; cdr3_aa: CASSQPTRAYEQYF; v_call: TRBV4-2; d_call: NA; clone_size: NA; j_call: TRBJ2-7
cdr3_nt: TGTGCCAGCAGCTTGATGGGACAATCCGGATCCGGGGAGCTGTTTTTT; cdr3_aa: CASSLMGQSGSGELFF; v_call: TRBV7-6; d_call: NA; clone_size: NA; j_call: TRBJ2-2
cdr3_nt: TGTGCCAGCAGTCCCGCCGGGATGAACACTGAAGCTTTCTTT; cdr3_aa: CASSPAGMNTEAFF; v_call: TRBV25-1; d_call: NA; clone_size: NA; j_call: TRBJ1-1
cdr3_nt: TGTGCCAGCACTTACGCCAGCGATCAGCCCCAGCATTTT; cdr3_aa: CASTYASDQPQHF; v_call: TRBV2; d_call: NA; clone_size: few; j_call: TRBJ1-5
cdr3_nt: TGTGCCAGCAGCTCCGGTCCTTATAATTCACCCCTCCACTTT; cdr3_aa: CASSSGPYNSPLHF; v_call: TRBV11-2; d_call: NA; clone_size: NA; j_call: TRBJ1-6
cdr3_nt: TGCGCCAGCAGCTCAACAGGGTTTGGTTTGGTGAACACTGAAGCTTTCTTT; cdr3_aa: CASSSTGFGLVNTEAFF; v_call: TRBV5-1; d_call: NA; clone_size: NA; j_call: TRBJ1-1
cdr3_nt: TGCAGTGCTAGTATCTCGGGGGGCCCTAGCACAGATACGCAGTATTTT; cdr3_aa: CSASISGGPSTDTQYF; v_call: TRBV20-1; d_call: NA; clone_size: NA; j_call: TRBJ2-3
cdr3_nt: TGTGCCAGCAGCTTAGTATCCGGGACTCAAGAGACCCAGTACTTC; cdr3_aa: CASSLVSGTQETQYF; v_call: TRBV7-9; d_call: NA; clone_size: NA; j_call: TRBJ2-5
cdr3_nt: TGTGCCTGGAGTACGGCCAGGATCAACTATGGCTACACCTTC; cdr3_aa: CAWSTARINYGYTF; v_call: TRBV30; d_call: NA; clone_size: NA; j_call: TRBJ1-2
cdr3_nt: TGTGCCAGCAGCTGGCGACAGGGGCACGAGCAGTACTTC; cdr3_aa: CASSWRQGHEQYF; v_call: TRBV5-6; d_call: TRBD1; clone_size: NA; j_call: TRBJ2-7
cdr3_nt: TGTGCCAGCGCCCGTGGGGCAGGGGGAAATAATGAAAAACTGTTTTTT; cdr3_aa: CASARGAGGNNEKLFF; v_call: TRBV9; d_call: TRBD1; clone_size: NA; j_call: TRBJ1-4
cdr3_nt: TGTGCCAGCAGCTTGGTCTCCCACACTGAAGCTTTCTTT; cdr3_aa: CASSLVSHTEAFF; v_call: TRBV5-6; d_call: NA; clone_size: NA; j_call: TRBJ1-1
cdr3_nt: TGTGCCAGCAGTTTAGTTCTGGACAGGGATAATACAGATACGCAGTATTTT; cdr3_aa: CASSLVLDRDNTDTQYF; v_call: TRBV28; d_call: TRBD1; clone_size: NA; j_call: TRBJ2-3
cdr3_nt: TGCGCCAGCAGCTTACCTACCTCTGAGCAGTTCTTC; cdr3_aa: CASSLPTSEQFF; v_call: TRBV5-1; d_call: NA; clone_size: NA; j_call: TRBJ2-1
cdr3_nt: TGCAGCGTCCTTACCGGGGGGACAGGGCCCGGGGAGCTGTTTTTT; cdr3_aa: CSVLTGGTGPGELFF; v_call: TRBV29-1; d_call: TRBD1; clone_size: NA; j_call: TRBJ2-2
cdr3_nt: TGTGCCAGCAGCCCGGACAGTAGGAATTCACCCCTCCACTTT; cdr3_aa: CASSPDSRNSPLHF; v_call: TRBV5-4; d_call: NA; clone_size: NA; j_call: TRBJ1-6